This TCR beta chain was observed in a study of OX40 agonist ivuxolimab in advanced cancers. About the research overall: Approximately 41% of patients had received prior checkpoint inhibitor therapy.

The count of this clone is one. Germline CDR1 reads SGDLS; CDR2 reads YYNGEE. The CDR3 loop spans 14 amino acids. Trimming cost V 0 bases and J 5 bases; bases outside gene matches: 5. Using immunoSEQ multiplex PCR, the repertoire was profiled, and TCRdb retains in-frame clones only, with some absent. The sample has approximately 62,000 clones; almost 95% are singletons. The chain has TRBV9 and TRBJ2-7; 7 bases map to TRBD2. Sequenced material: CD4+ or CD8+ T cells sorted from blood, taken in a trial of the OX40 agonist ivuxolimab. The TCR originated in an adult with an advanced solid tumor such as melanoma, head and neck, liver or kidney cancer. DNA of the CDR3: TGTGCCAGCAGCGTAGCGGGAGGAGCCCACGAGCAGTACTTC. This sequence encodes CASSVAGGAHEQYF. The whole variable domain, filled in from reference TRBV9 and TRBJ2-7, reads DSGVTQTPKHLITATGQRVTLRCSPRSGDLSVYWYQQSLDQGLQFLIQYYNGEERAKGNILERFSAQQFPDLHSELNLSSLELGDSALYFCASSVAGGAHEQYFGPGTRLTVT.